This TCR beta chain originates from a study of CD8 T cells in Susac syndrome. The CDR3 runs 16 residues. Between the trimmed V and J ends, which lost 2 bases and 4 bases, there was a span of 17 bases. Germline V gene lookup returns CDR1 MGHRA and CDR2 YSYEKL. Reverse transcription of about 0.5 to 1 ug RNA was carried out with random hexamers. Each CDR3 protein gets one entry after TCRdb re-called the immunoSEQ multiplex PCR reads with MiXCR. The repertoire holds about 110,000 distinct CDR3 sequences, with around 94% as singletons. V usage is TRBV4-1 and J usage is TRBJ1-2; tentative D call: TRBD1 (5 bases). Sequencing input: CD8+ T cells from PBMCs. The source of this sequence is a human donor with Susac syndrome. CDR3 in DNA: TGCGCCAGCAGCCAATCGGGGGGAGGCGCTGGCTATGGCTACACCTTC. This sequence encodes CASSQSGGGAGYGYTF.